This T cell receptor (beta chain) was identified in a study of T-cell reconstitution after alpha-beta-depleted transplantation in children. TCRbeta library preparation incorporated unique molecular identifiers. TCRdb re-analysed the PCR reads in MiXCR, keeping a single row per CDR3 protein. Here the sample spans about 72,000 distinct CDR3 sequences, 7.3% being singletons. This clonotype was counted at least ten times. Looked up from germline, CDR1 is SGHRS and CDR2 is YFSETQ. This CDR3 is built from 15 residues. V shed 2 bases and J shed 8 bases, with 17 bases lying between them. The sample consisted of PBMCs from the stem cell graft donor, taken from the stem cell graft. The chain employs TRBV5-1 and TRBJ1-5; D uncertain. This clonotype was obtained from a human donor who donated a stem cell graft to a child with acute lymphoblastic leukemia. The CDR3 nucleotides are TGCGCCAGCAGCTTTTTGAAGTACGAAGGCAAGCCCCAGCATTTT. Residues: CASSFLKYEGKPQHF.